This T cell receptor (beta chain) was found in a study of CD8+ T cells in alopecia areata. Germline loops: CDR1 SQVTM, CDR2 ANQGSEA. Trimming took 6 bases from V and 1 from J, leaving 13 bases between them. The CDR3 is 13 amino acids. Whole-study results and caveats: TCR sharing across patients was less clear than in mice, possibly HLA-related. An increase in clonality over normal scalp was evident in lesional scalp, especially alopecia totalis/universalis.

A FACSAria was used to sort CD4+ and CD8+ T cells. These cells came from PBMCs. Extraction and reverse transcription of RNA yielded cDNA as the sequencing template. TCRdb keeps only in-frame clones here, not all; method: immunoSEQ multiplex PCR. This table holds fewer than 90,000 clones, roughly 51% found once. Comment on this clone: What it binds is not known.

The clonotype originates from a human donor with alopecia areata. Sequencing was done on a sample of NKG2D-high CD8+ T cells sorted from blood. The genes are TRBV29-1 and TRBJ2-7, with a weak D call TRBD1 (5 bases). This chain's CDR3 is CSVDMAGSYEQYF. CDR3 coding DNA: TGCAGCGTGGACATGGCAGGGTCCTACGAGCAGTACTTC.